The rows below give T cell receptor beta chains drawn from one sample of a study of HIV-infected patients and healthy controls. TCRdb redid the calling of the 5' RACE reads with MiXCR, one entry per CDR3 protein. The top ten hold 2% to 3% of the sample, which has 15,000 to 20,000 distinct CDR3 sequences, approximately 9% seen once. Sequenced input: blood. These receptors came from an adult in good health. CDR3s leave out the opening cysteine and the closing phenylalanine or tryptophan.

V: TRBV28
J: TRBJ2-7
CDR3: ASSLRQARYEQY

V: TRBV6-1
J: TRBJ1-2
CDR3: ASSEFISGTAGYGYT

V: TRBV20-1
J: TRBJ2-5
CDR3: SARDGLAQETQY

V: TRBV20-1
J: TRBJ1-1
CDR3: SALTHRNLNTEAF

V: TRBV29-1
J: TRBJ1-1
CDR3: SVDRGNTEAF

V: TRBV18
J: TRBJ2-3
CDR3: ASSLVEVQGDTQY

V: TRBV7-8
J: TRBJ2-2
CDR3: ASSVKYPGGELF

V: TRBV28
J: TRBJ2-7
CDR3: ASKPGHPIYEQY

V: TRBV20-1
J: TRBJ2-3
CDR3: SASSPQGTDTQY

V: TRBV18
J: TRBJ2-5
CDR3: ASSADRVETQY

V: TRBV28
J: TRBJ2-3
CDR3: ASRILSTDTQY

V: TRBV18
J: TRBJ2-5
CDR3: ASSPPRYETQY

V: TRBV28
J: TRBJ1-2
CDR3: ASKPTGTANYGYT

V: TRBV13
J: TRBJ2-3
CDR3: ASSSGGRTDTQY

V: TRBV15
J: TRBJ2-3
CDR3: ATRSGIDSPDTQY

V: TRBV5-1
J: TRBJ1-4
CDR3: ASSRTGSGEKLF

V: TRBV28
J: TRBJ2-4
CDR3: ASSSGDRAKNIQY

V: TRBV2
J: TRBJ2-2
CDR3: AAGREHGELF

V: TRBV28
J: TRBJ2-5
CDR3: ASSGQGTSAQY

V: TRBV7-3
J: TRBJ2-1
CDR3: ASSSSLLEVVNEQF

V: TRBV6-2/TRBV6-3
J: TRBJ2-1
CDR3: ATSLRAVDYNEQF

V: TRBV5-1
J: TRBJ1-2
CDR3: ASTDGQGAVGYT

V: TRBV5-1
J: TRBJ1-5
CDR3: ASRQDTNSNQPQH

V: TRBV28
J: TRBJ2-3
CDR3: ASSYLGRGNSDTQY

V: TRBV10-3
J: TRBJ1-1
CDR3: AISVTGEREAF

V: TRBV29-1
J: TRBJ1-5
CDR3: SVLNSNQPQH

V: TRBV12-3/TRBV12-4
J: TRBJ1-1
CDR3: ASSLLGTATTEAF

V: TRBV12-3/TRBV12-4
J: TRBJ2-3
CDR3: ASTYTLRGSSTDTQY

V: TRBV9
J: TRBJ2-1
CDR3: ASSPLAGVSDEQF

V: TRBV27
J: TRBJ1-5
CDR3: ASTLTGNSNQPQH

V: TRBV7-3
J: TRBJ2-4
CDR3: ASSLRGQGRAAKNIQY

V: TRBV27
J: TRBJ2-2
CDR3: ASSSTQNTGELF

V: TRBV7-2
J: TRBJ2-3
CDR3: ASSFGGNPTDTQY

V: TRBV27
J: TRBJ2-5
CDR3: ASSLVGGGETQY

V: TRBV5-1
J: TRBJ1-2
CDR3: ASSLQVANYGYT

V: TRBV7-2
J: TRBJ2-7
CDR3: ASRGLSGRAYEQY

V: TRBV11-2
J: TRBJ2-7
CDR3: ASSLVVVGPPEQY

V: TRBV27
J: TRBJ2-7
CDR3: ASSLRGARPYEQY

V: TRBV28
J: TRBJ1-6
CDR3: ASSFGWLLGRGSPLH

V: TRBV29-1
J: TRBJ2-4
CDR3: SVEGEAKNIQY

V: TRBV30
J: TRBJ2-1
CDR3: AWSPDWGSGSRDEQF

V: TRBV3-1
J: TRBJ2-7
CDR3: ASSRTVAYEQY

V: TRBV4-3
J: TRBJ2-3
CDR3: ASSQEADATDTQY

V: TRBV21-1
J: TRBJ1-4
CDR3: ASSKVPDATNEKLF

V: TRBV20-1
J: TRBJ1-6
CDR3: SARGQSRGPLH

V: TRBV6-2/TRBV6-3
J: TRBJ1-5
CDR3: ASRETGPNQPQH

V: TRBV12-3/TRBV12-4
J: TRBJ2-3
CDR3: ASSPTDTQY

V: TRBV7-7
J: TRBJ2-5
CDR3: ASSTDSQETQY

V: TRBV5-1
J: TRBJ1-2
CDR3: ASSLEGSGYGYT

V: TRBV6-2/TRBV6-3
J: TRBJ1-5
CDR3: ASSYGSSGNQPQH

V: TRBV6-6
J: TRBJ2-7
CDR3: ASDQRGDEQY

V: TRBV3-1
J: TRBJ1-1
CDR3: ASSPRRENTEAF

V: TRBV6-2/TRBV6-3
J: TRBJ2-3
CDR3: ASSYPRTAISTDTQY